Following are 23 T cell receptor beta chains from one sample sequenced in a study of blood T cell repertoires in COVID-19. Some clones are missing from TCRdb's copy, which holds only in-frame ones; the method was immunoSEQ multiplex PCR. The sample lists some 82,000 clones; about 86% were seen once. The specimen sequenced was peripheral blood. These receptors were taken from an elderly man with acute or convalescent COVID-19.

The genes are TRBV11-2 and TRBJ2-7; 9 bases are shared with TRBD2. Unmatched junction bases numbered 4, after V lost 4 bases and J lost 3 bases. CDR3 length equals 14 residues. Germline CDR1 reads SGHAT; CDR2 reads FQNNGV. Written as DNA, the CDR3 is TGTGCCAGCAGCTCTAGCGGGGTTCACTACGAGCAGTACTTC. It is translated as CASSSSGVHYEQYF.

This clone has just a few counts. V and J are TRBV11-2 and TRBJ1-1, with D unclear. In germline, CDR1 is SGHAT, CDR2 FQNNGV. With 0 bases removed from V and 8 bases from J, the gap between germline ends came to 7 bases. The CDR3 spans 12 residues. In nucleotides, the CDR3 is TGTGCCAGCAGCTTAGAACAGACAGAAGCTTTCTTT. As protein: CASSLEQTEAFF. Full variable domain (outside the CDR3, taken from reference TRBV11-2 and TRBJ1-1): EAGVAQSPRYKIIEKRQSVAFWCNPISGHATLYWYQQILGQGPKLLIQFQNNGVVDDSQLPKDRFSAERLKGVDSTLKIQPAKLEDSAVYLCASSLEQTEAFFGQGTRLTVV.

V is TRBV29-1 and J is TRBJ1-2, with D maybe TRBD1 (5 bases). The CDR3 extends over 14 amino acids. Deletions cut 7 bases from V and 13 bases from J, with 28 bases between. CDR1 and CDR2 from the germline V gene are SQVTM and ANQGSEA. CDR3 loop: CSGTTAGGTTAATF. Written as DNA, the CDR3 is TGCAGCGGTACGACCGCAGGAGGGACGACCGCGGCCACCTTC.

The chain uses TRBV5-1 and TRBJ1-2; D ambiguous. V lost 2 bases and J lost 8, with 13 bases in between. Germline V gene sequence: CDR1 SGHRS, CDR2 YFSETQ. The CDR3 has 13 amino acids. The CDR3 sequence: CASSLGSPGGYTF. The CDR3 DNA reads as TGCGCCAGCAGCTTAGGCAGCCCGGGAGGCTACACCTTC.

V is TRBV30 and J is TRBJ2-5; TRBD2 matches 12 bases. The CDR3 consists of 15 residues. V shed 2 bases, J shed 4 bases, and the junction held 5 bases outside the gene matches. The V gene's germline CDR1 is GTSNPN and CDR2 SVGIG (reference sequence). The CDR3 DNA follows: TGTGCCTGGAGTTCCCAGGGACTAGCGGGAGAGACCCAGTACTTC. It is translated as CAWSSQGLAGETQYF.

This chain joins TRBV27 and TRBJ2-1; 9 positions match TRBD2. Looked up from germline, CDR1 is MNHEY and CDR2 is SMNVEV (reference sequence). V shed 4 bases, J shed 4 bases, and the junction held 5 bases outside the gene matches. The CDR3 covers 15 residues. CDR3 bases: TGTGCCAGCAGTTCGACTAGCGGCTTATACAATGAGCAGTTCTTC. Its protein product is CASSSTSGLYNEQFF.

V is TRBV28 and J is TRBJ1-2, with a weak D call TRBD1 (5 bases). The germline CDR1 and CDR2 sequences are MDHEN and SYDVKM. V was clipped by 5 bases and J by 4 bases, with 17 bases between them. This CDR3 has 15 residues. The CDR3 here is CASSIHGGGIYGYTF. CDR3 sequence (DNA): TGTGCCAGCAGTATTCACGGGGGTGGGATCTATGGCTACACCTTC.

This clone has just one count. The V call is TRBV28, the J call TRBJ2-3, with 7 bases that match TRBD2. CDR3 length: 15 amino acids. After removal of 5 bases from V and 2 bases from J, the junction contained 7 bases not matched to a gene. Germline V CDR1 and CDR2: MDHEN, SYDVKM. DNA for the CDR3: TGTGCCAGCAGTCCCGGACTAGACCTCACAGATACGCAGTATTTT. This codes for CASSPGLDLTDTQYF.

The CDR3 DNA follows: TGTGCCAGCAGCAGGACTAGCGGGAGATTGGGCGATGAGCAGTTCTTC. Amino acids: CASSRTSGRLGDEQFF. The J gene is TRBJ2-1, the V gene TRBV7-3; 13 bases align to TRBD2. This CDR3 has 16 amino acids. V lost 5 bases and J lost 8; bases outside the gene matches: 9. The germline V gene encodes CDR1 SGHTA and CDR2 FQGTGA.

In the case of this clone: Distinct nucleotide sequences in the sample also encode this CDR3. The rearrangement joins TRBV20-1 to TRBJ2-7, with TRBD1 as a possible D gene (6 bases). V lost 3 bases, J lost 4 bases, and 7 bases lay in between. The CDR3 consists of 11 residues. In germline, CDR1 is DFQATT, CDR2 SNEGSKA (reference sequence). CDR3: CSARTGYEQYF. CDR3 DNA sequence: TGCAGTGCTAGGACAGGATACGAGCAGTACTTC.

The chain recombines TRBV5-1 with TRBJ1-4; 8 nucleotides agree with TRBD1. Germline lookup yields CDR1 SGHRS and CDR2 YFSETQ. The CDR3 consists of 15 residues. V trimming: 6 bases; J trimming: 5 bases; junction bases outside the gene matches: 9. CDR3 protein: CASTDGQGFNEKLFF. DNA for the CDR3: TGCGCCAGCACCGATGGACAGGGATTCAATGAAAAACTGTTTTTT. The full variable domain, with the rest looked up from reference TRBV5-1 and TRBJ1-4, is KAGVTQTPRYLIKTRGQQVTLSCSPISGHRSVSWYQQTPGQGLQFLFEYFSETQRNKGNFPGRFSGRQFSNSRSEMNVSTLELGDSALYLCASTDGQGFNEKLFFGSGTQLSVL.

The genes are TRBV20-1 and TRBJ2-5; a weak D match, TRBD1 (5 bases). This CDR3 is built from 13 residues. Trimming took off 3 bases at V and 5 bases at J, with 13 bases between the two ends. Looked up from germline, CDR1 is DFQATT and CDR2 is SNEGSKA (reference sequence). The CDR3 loop reads CSASATARETQYF. CDR3 DNA: TGCAGTGCTAGTGCGACAGCTAGGGAGACCCAGTACTTC.

V gene TRBV30 combines with J gene TRBJ1-5, with 7 positions matching TRBD1. The CDR3 length is 13 residues. Germline CDR1 is GTSNPN and CDR2 is SVGIG (reference sequence). The V segment lost 2 bases and the J segment 6 bases; nucleotides outside the gene matches: 4. The CDR3 bases are TGTGCCTGGAGTTTGACAGGGATTCAGCCCCAGCATTTT. As protein: CAWSLTGIQPQHF.

This clone was seen just once. The V gene is TRBV4-3, the J gene TRBJ1-5; 9 bases are shared with TRBD1. J gave up 7 bases and V 2 bases, and 3 bases lay outside the gene matches. Germline V gene lookup returns CDR1 LGHNA and CDR2 YSLEER. The CDR3 length is 14 residues. CDR3 residues: CASSQRTGVQPQHF. The DNA for the CDR3 is TGCGCCAGCAGCCAACGGACAGGGGTCCAGCCCCAGCATTTT.

This clone showed up just a few times. This rearrangement joins TRBV28 to TRBJ1-1; D ambiguous. There are 13 residues in the CDR3. V gave up 4 bases and J gave up 10 bases, with 16 bases separating them. Germline V gene sequence: CDR1 MDHEN, CDR2 SYDVKM. The CDR3 sequence is CASSSLTRERAFF. In nucleotides, the CDR3 is TGTGCCAGCAGTTCTCTCACACGGGAGCGAGCTTTCTTT. Looking up the rest from reference TRBV28 and TRBJ1-1 gives the full variable domain: DVKVTQSSRYLVKRTGEKVFLECVQDMDHENMFWYRQDPGLGLRLIYFSYDVKMKEKGDIPEGYSVSREKKERFSLILESASTNQTSMYLCASSSLTRERAFFGQGTRLTVV.

This clone has just one count. This chain links TRBV6-2 or TRBV6-3 with TRBJ2-1, with 13 bases lining up with TRBD2. There are 17 residues in the CDR3. Germline V gene data show CDR1 as MNHEY and CDR2 as SVGEGT. Trimming at V came to 6 bases and at J to 1 base, leaving 6 bases not matched to a gene. CDR3 coding DNA: TGTGCCAGCAGCCAGGGACTAGCGGGGATTTCCTACAATGAGCAGTTCTTC. Protein: CASSQGLAGISYNEQFF.

This chain's CDR3 is CASSLGLGELTGEQYF. Written as DNA, the CDR3 is TGTGCCAGCAGCCTTGGTTTGGGAGAGCTAACGGGAGAGCAGTACTTC. V gene TRBV5-6 combines with J gene TRBJ2-7; tentative D call: TRBD2 (5 bases). V was shortened by 4 bases and J by 7 bases, with 24 bases between the two germline ends. Germline CDR1 reads SGHDT; CDR2 reads YYEEEE. The CDR3 runs to 16 residues.

In this sample, this clone turned up a few times. V and J are TRBV5-1 and TRBJ1-4, with D possibly being TRBD1 (5 bases). Trimming took 4 bases from V and 0 from J, leaving 13 bases between them. Germline CDR1 and CDR2: SGHRS and YFSETQ. The CDR3 is made up of 16 amino acids. For the CDR3, the DNA is TGCGCCAGCAGCCCGGGAGGAGGGGCAACTAATGAAAAACTGTTTTTT. Translated: CASSPGGGATNEKLFF.

This chain joins TRBV7-3 and TRBJ2-2; D might be TRBD2 (6 bases). The CDR3 is made up of 14 amino acids. The germline CDR1 and CDR2 sequences are SGHTA and FQGTGA. Trimming shortened V by 6 bases and J by 4 bases, and 12 bases separated the two germline ends. CDR3 sequence reads: CASSKAGSTGELFF. CDR3 nucleotides: TGTGCCAGCAGTAAAGCCGGGAGCACCGGGGAGCTGTTTTTT.

CDR3 in DNA: TGTGCCACCAGGACAGGGAAATCCTATAATTCACCCCTCCACTTT. Protein: CATRTGKSYNSPLHF. The chain combines TRBV15 with TRBJ1-6; 7 nucleotides line up with TRBD1. The germline gives CDR1 LNHNV, CDR2 YYDKDF (reference sequence). The CDR3 contains 15 residues. V lost 6 bases to trimming and J lost 1 base; unmatched junction nucleotides: 3.

This chain links TRBV11-2 with TRBJ2-7; possible D gene TRBD1, 5 bases. The germline CDR1 and CDR2 sequences are SGHAT and FQNNGV. This CDR3 is built from 15 residues. Trimming left V 6 bases short and J 9 bases short, with 24 bases between. The CDR3 spells CASSPRQATGRGQYF. The DNA of the CDR3 is TGTGCCAGCAGTCCAAGGCAGGCCACTGGAAGGGGGCAGTACTTC.

The chain uses TRBV19 and TRBJ1-5, with 9 bases that match TRBD1. This CDR3 contains 16 residues. Trimming removed 6 bases from V and 6 bases from J; junction bases left unmatched: 12. CDR1 is LNHDA, CDR2 SQIVND, per germline (reference sequence). In DNA form, the CDR3 reads TGTGCCAGTAGAGATAACACAGGGGGCACGGGTCAGCCCCAGCATTTT. Its translation: CASRDNTGGTGQPQHF.

The table lists this clone with many counts. This chain links TRBV11-2 with TRBJ2-3; 10 bases agree with TRBD2. This CDR3 spans 17 amino acids. Germline V gene data show CDR1 as SGHAT and CDR2 as FQNNGV. V trimming: 0 bases; J trimming: 6 bases; junction bases outside the gene matches: 9. The CDR3 DNA is TGTGCCAGCAGCTTAGATTGGAGCGGGAGGGCCGCCGATACGCAGTATTTT. This gives the protein CASSLDWSGRAADTQYF. Drawing the rest from reference TRBV11-2 and TRBJ2-3, the complete variable domain is EAGVAQSPRYKIIEKRQSVAFWCNPISGHATLYWYQQILGQGPKLLIQFQNNGVVDDSQLPKDRFSAERLKGVDSTLKIQPAKLEDSAVYLCASSLDWSGRAADTQYFGPGTRLTVL.